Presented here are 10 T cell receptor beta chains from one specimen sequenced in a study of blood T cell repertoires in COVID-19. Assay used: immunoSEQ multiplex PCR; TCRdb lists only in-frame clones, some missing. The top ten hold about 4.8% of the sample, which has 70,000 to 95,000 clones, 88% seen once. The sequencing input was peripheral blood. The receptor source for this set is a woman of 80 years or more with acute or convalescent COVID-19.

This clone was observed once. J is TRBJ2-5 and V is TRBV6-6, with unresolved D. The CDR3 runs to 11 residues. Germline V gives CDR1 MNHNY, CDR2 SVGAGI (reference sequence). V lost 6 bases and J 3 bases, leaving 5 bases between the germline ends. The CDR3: CASSPKETQYF. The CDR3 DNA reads TGTGCCAGCAGCCCAAAAGAGACCCAGTACTTC.

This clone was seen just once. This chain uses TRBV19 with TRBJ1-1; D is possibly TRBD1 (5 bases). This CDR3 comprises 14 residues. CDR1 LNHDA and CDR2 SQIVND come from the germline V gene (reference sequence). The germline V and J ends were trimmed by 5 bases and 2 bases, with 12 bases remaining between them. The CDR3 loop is CASSQGWSNTEAFF. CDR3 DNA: TGTGCCAGTAGTCAGGGTTGGAGTAACACTGAAGCTTTCTTT.

The CDR3 nucleotides are TGTGCCAGCATCCCACCGGGTAGCGGGAGGCCCAGCGCCCTCGAGCAGTACTTC. Amino acid sequence: CASIPPGSGRPSALEQYF. The rearrangement uses TRBV7-9 and TRBJ2-7; TRBD2 aligns across 10 bases. Trimming removed 7 bases from V and 6 bases from J; junction bases left unmatched: 21. Germline CDR1 SEHNR, CDR2 FQNEAQ (reference sequence). This CDR3 has 18 residues.

Here the CDR3 DNA reads TGCGCCAGCACCACAGGAACCGCGGACAATGAGCAGTTCTTC. Protein product: CASTTGTADNEQFF. The rearrangement uses TRBV5-1 and TRBJ2-1, with D tentatively TRBD1 (5 bases). Deletions cut 6 bases from V and 5 bases from J, with 15 bases between. The CDR3 length is 14 residues. The germline gives CDR1 SGHRS, CDR2 YFSETQ.

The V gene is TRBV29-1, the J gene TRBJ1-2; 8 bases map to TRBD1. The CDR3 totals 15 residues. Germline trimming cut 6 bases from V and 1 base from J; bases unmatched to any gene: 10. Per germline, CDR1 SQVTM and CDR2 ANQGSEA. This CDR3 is CSVPGQGNGNYGYTF. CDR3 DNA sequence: TGCAGCGTCCCCGGACAGGGCAATGGTAACTATGGCTACACCTTC.

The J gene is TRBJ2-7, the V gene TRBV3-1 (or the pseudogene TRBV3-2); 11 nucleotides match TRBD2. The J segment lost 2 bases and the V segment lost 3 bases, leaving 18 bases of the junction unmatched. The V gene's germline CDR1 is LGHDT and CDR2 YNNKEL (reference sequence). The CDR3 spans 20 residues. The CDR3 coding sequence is TGTGCCAGCAGCCACCCCCGCGCGACTAGCGGGAAAGTCTTTACCTACGAGCAGTACTTC. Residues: CASSHPRATSGKVFTYEQYF.

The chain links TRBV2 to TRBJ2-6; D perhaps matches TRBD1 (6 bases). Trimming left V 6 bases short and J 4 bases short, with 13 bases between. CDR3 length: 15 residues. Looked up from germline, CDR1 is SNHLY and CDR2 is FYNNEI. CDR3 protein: CASRAGAAGANVLTF. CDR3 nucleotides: TGTGCCAGCAGGGCAGGGGCAGCGGGGGCCAACGTCCTGACTTTC.

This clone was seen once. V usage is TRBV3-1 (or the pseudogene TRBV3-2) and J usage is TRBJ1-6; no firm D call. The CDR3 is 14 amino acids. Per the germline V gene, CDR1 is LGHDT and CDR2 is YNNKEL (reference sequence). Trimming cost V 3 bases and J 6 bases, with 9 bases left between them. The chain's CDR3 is CASSQEGSNSPLHF. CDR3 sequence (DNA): TGTGCCAGCAGCCAGGAGGGATCTAATTCACCCCTCCACTTT.

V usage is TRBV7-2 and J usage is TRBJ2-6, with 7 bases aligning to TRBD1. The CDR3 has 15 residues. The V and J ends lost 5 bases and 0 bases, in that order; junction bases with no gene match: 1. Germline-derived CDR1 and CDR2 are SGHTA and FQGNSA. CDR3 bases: TGTGCCAGCAGCCGGGACAGCTCTGGGGCCAACGTCCTGACTTTC. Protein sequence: CASSRDSSGANVLTF.

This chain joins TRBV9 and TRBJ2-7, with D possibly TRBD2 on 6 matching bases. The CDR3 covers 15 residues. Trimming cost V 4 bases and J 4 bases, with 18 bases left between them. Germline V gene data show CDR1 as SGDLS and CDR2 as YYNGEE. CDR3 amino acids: CASSLSGSPSYEQYF. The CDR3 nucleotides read TGTGCCAGCAGCCTTAGCGGCTCGCCGTCATACGAGCAGTACTTC.